This is a list of T cell receptor beta chains from one sample in a study of post-analysis software for immune sequencing data. TCRdb used MiXCR to reprocess the PCR reads, holding one entry per CDR3 protein. The sample includes hundreds of thousands of distinct CDR3 sequences, roughly 30% seen only once; the top ten take roughly 0.54%. Sequences were obtained from blood. All receptors derive from a girl aged 5-17 years with multiple sclerosis. The CDR3 runs from the conserved cysteine through the conserved F or W. The order of the fields is V gene, J gene, clone size, CDR3 length, D gene, CDR3 DNA, CDR3 protein. A D gene is named only where the DNA matches it firmly. Rows may omit the clone size; those that give it use once, few, many or a size class.

TRBV20-1	TRBJ2-1	few	15	TRBD1	TGCAGTGCTAGAGGCCGGGACAGGGTATACGGTGAGCAGTTCTTC	CSARGRDRVYGEQFF
TRBV5-1	TRBJ2-5	-	14	-	TGCGCCAGCAGCTTCCTTAGCGGAGAAGAGACCCAGTACTTC	CASSFLSGEETQYF
TRBV7-2	TRBJ2-5	few	16	TRBD1	TGTGCCAGCAGCCAAAGGACAGGGGCCTTAGGAGAGACCCAGTACTTC	CASSQRTGALGETQYF
TRBV19	TRBJ2-3	-	17	TRBD2	TGTGCCAGTAGTGTAGCCGATAGCGGGGGAAGCACAGATACGCAGTATTTT	CASSVADSGGSTDTQYF
TRBV27	TRBJ2-2	-	15	-	TGTGCCAGCAGTTTTCAGTCCACCGTCGGCGGGGAGCTGTTTTTT	CASSFQSTVGGELFF
TRBV2	TRBJ2-1	-	15	TRBD2	TGTGCCAGTCTTAGTGGACTAGCGGATGGCAATGAGCAGTTCTTC	CASLSGLADGNEQFF
TRBV5-1	TRBJ1-1	-	14	TRBD1	TGCGCCAGCAGCTGCGGGACAGAGAACACTGAAGCTTTCTTT	CASSCGTENTEAFF
TRBV3-1	TRBJ2-1	few	15	-	TGTGCCAGCAGCCAAGTCGTCCTAGCGTCGGGGGAGCAGTTCTTC	CASSQVVLASGEQFF
TRBV27	TRBJ2-1	-	15	-	TGTGCCAGCAGTTTATCCCCCCAACTTAGTAATGAGCAGTTCTTC	CASSLSPQLSNEQFF
TRBV20-1	TRBJ1-5	-	14	TRBD1	TGCAGTGCTAGCTCCGGGACAGCAGAACAGCCCCAGCATTTT	CSASSGTAEQPQHF
TRBV6-5	TRBJ1-5	-	14	TRBD1	TGTGCCAGCAGTTACGACAGGGTGGGCCAGCCCCAGCATTTT	CASSYDRVGQPQHF
TRBV29-1	TRBJ1-2	many	11	-	TGCAGCGTTGGCGGGGGCGCTGGCTACACCTTC	CSVGGGAGYTF
TRBV7-2	TRBJ2-5	-	14	TRBD1	TGTGCCAGCAGCCCGGACAGGGCGCGTGGGGAGCAGTACTTC	CASSPDRARGEQYF
TRBV20-1	TRBJ2-1	many	15	-	TGCAGTGCTAAGGAGCCGGGTAGGAGGTACAATGAGCAGTTCTTC	CSAKEPGRRYNEQFF
TRBV19	TRBJ2-3	-	12	-	TGTGCCAGTGCGGGGAGCACAGATACGCGGTATTTT	CASAGSTDTRYF
TRBV28	TRBJ2-5	few	15	TRBD1	TGTGCCAGCAGCGAGTCCGGGACAGGGTATGGGACCCAGTACTTC	CASSESGTGYGTQYF
TRBV14	TRBJ2-2	-	15	TRBD1	TGTGCCAGCAGCCAAGAGACAGGGGGCTTACCGGAGCTGTTTTTT	CASSQETGGLPELFF
TRBV12-3/TRBV12-4	TRBJ2-3	-	14	TRBD2	TGTGCCAGCAGACTCGGGGGGACCACAGATACGCAGTATTTT	CASRLGGTTDTQYF
TRBV5-1	TRBJ2-1	-	15	-	TGCGCCAGCAGCTTGTCCGGCGGGGTAAACAATGAGCAGTTCTTC	CASSLSGGVNNEQFF
TRBV12-3/TRBV12-4	TRBJ1-5	many	14	-	TGTGCCAGCAGCGGCGGGACGGGCAATCAGCCCCAGCATTTT	CASSGGTGNQPQHF
TRBV7-9	TRBJ1-1	-	11	-	TGTGCCAGCAGCTTTGGCAGGGATGCTTTCTTT	CASSFGRDAFF
TRBV5-1	TRBJ2-7	-	16	-	TGCGCCAGCAGCTTGTGGGGTGTGGCAGGGAGAGGCGAGCAGTACTTC	CASSLWGVAGRGEQYF
TRBV12-3/TRBV12-4	TRBJ2-3	-	15	-	TGTGCCAGCAGTCCCGGGGGCCTAAGGAGAGATACGCAGTATTTT	CASSPGGLRRDTQYF
TRBV20-1	TRBJ2-5	few	15	-	TGCAGTGCTAGAGTAAGAGGGGCAGGCCGCGAGACCCAGTACTTC	CSARVRGAGRETQYF
TRBV27	TRBJ2-1	-	14	TRBD2	TGTGCCAGCAGTTCCGGCGGGAGCATCAATGAGCAGTTCTTC	CASSSGGSINEQFF
TRBV9	TRBJ2-7	-	15	TRBD2	TGTGCCAGCAGCGTAGGGAGCGGGAGCCCCTACGAGCAGTACTTC	CASSVGSGSPYEQYF
TRBV7-2	TRBJ2-1	few	13	-	TGTGCCAGCAGGCCAGCTAGTATCTATGAGCAGTTCTTC	CASRPASIYEQFF
TRBV29-1	TRBJ2-7	-	14	TRBD2	TGCAGCGTTGAAGATCGGCTAGCGGGAGACGAGCAGTACTTC	CSVEDRLAGDEQYF
TRBV7-9	TRBJ2-5	-	13	-	TGTGCCAGCCGCCTTGACGTACAAGAGACCCAGTACTTC	CASRLDVQETQYF
TRBV5-1	TRBJ1-1	few	14	-	TGCGCCAGCAGATTCACGGGGGAGGCCACTGAAGCTTTCTTT	CASRFTGEATEAFF
TRBV2	TRBJ1-2	-	16	TRBD1	TGTGCCAGCAGTGACCCGACGCAGGGGGTTGCTAATGGCTACACCTTC	CASSDPTQGVANGYTF
TRBV20-1	TRBJ2-3	-	15	-	TGCAGTGCTAGATCCCTGGGGGGTACAACAGATACGCAGTATTTT	CSARSLGGTTDTQYF
TRBV27	TRBJ2-3	-	15	-	TGTGCCAGCATTTCAGGCGGCGAGGACACAGATACACAGTATTTT	CASISGGEDTDTQYF
TRBV29-1	TRBJ2-1	few	15	TRBD2	TGCAGCGTTGAAAGGACTAGCGGGAGTTACAATGAGCAGTTCTTC	CSVERTSGSYNEQFF
TRBV12-3/TRBV12-4	TRBJ2-5	-	14	-	TGTGCCAGCAGTTTTGTCGGTCAGGGAGAGACCCAGTACTTC	CASSFVGQGETQYF
TRBV5-6	TRBJ1-5	many	15	-	TGTGCCAGCAGCTTGGCCGGGTCTGGCAATCAGCCCCAGCATTTT	CASSLAGSGNQPQHF
TRBV6-1	TRBJ1-1	-	15	-	TGTGCCAGCAGTGAAGATCTGGATGTGGACACTGAAGCTTTCTTT	CASSEDLDVDTEAFF
TRBV7-8	TRBJ2-3	-	14	-	TGTGCCAGCAGCAACAGATGGGGGGCAGATACGCAGTATTTT	CASSNRWGADTQYF
TRBV7-6	TRBJ1-4	-	16	-	TGTGCCAGCAGCTTAGTTGCTGACGGATGGGGTGAAAAACTGTTTTTT	CASSLVADGWGEKLFF
TRBV15	TRBJ2-7	many	13	-	TGTGCCACCAGCAGAGATCCACAGGTTAAACAGTACTTC	CATSRDPQVKQYF
TRBV2	TRBJ1-5	-	11	-	TGTGCCAGCAGTCTTCACGGGTATAAGCATTTT	CASSLHGYKHF
TRBV2	TRBJ2-5	few	13	TRBD2	TGTGCCAGCACTAGCGGGAGTACGGAGACCCAGTACTTC	CASTSGSTETQYF
TRBV3-1	TRBJ2-5	-	14	TRBD2	TGTGCCAGCAGCCAAACGGGGGGACAAGAGACCCAGTACTTC	CASSQTGGQETQYF
TRBV14	TRBJ2-4	once	13	-	TGTGCCAGCAGCCCCGGGCTCAAAAACATTCAGTACTTC	CASSPGLKNIQYF
TRBV7-9	TRBJ2-1	few	15	-	TGTGCCAGCAGCTCCCGAGTTCTAGCCTCCAATGAGCAGTTCTTC	CASSSRVLASNEQFF
TRBV20-1	TRBJ1-5	once	16	-	TGCAGTACTAGAGATTGGGGGGGGTTGAACAATCAGCCCCAGCATTTT	CSTRDWGGLNNQPQHF
TRBV19	TRBJ1-5	-	16	-	TGTGCCAGCGCCGAGGGTGCCGGTAGAATCTATCAGCCCCAGCATTTT	CASAEGAGRIYQPQHF